This T cell receptor (beta chain) emerged from a study of blood T cells in healthy people across ages. This clonotype was observed at least ten times. The total RNA that was extracted per sample amounted to at least 6 micrograms. Then a second PCR, running roughly 6 to 12 cycles, was carried out with a sample-barcoded 5' primer and a J-beta primer mix. TCRdb fed the 5' RACE reads into MiXCR, producing one record per CDR3 protein. The data hold 750,000 to 950,000 distinct CDR3 sequences, with almost 30% observed a single time. Trimming removed 3 bases from V and 7 bases from J; junction bases left unmatched: 9. The CDR3 contains 15 residues. CDR1 is WSHSY, CDR2 SAAADI, per germline. The same data also contributed to another study, on T cells of mothers and their children.

The clonotype comes from a woman aged 40 to 55 in good health. The material sequenced was blood. This chain connects TRBV10-2 to TRBJ2-7, with TRBD1 identical over 10 bases. CDR3 protein: CASSDRDRGPPEQYF. The CDR3 bases are TGCGCCAGCAGTGACCGGGACAGGGGCCCTCCGGAGCAGTACTTC.